The source of this T cell receptor (beta chain) is a study of Graves' ophthalmopathy and Graves' hyperthyroidism. RNA transcripts provided the template for amplifying TCR beta CDR3 regions. Amplification began with first-round RT-PCR using HTBI primers, then second-round multiplex PCR was performed. TCRdb used MiXCR to reprocess the multiplex PCR reads, holding one entry per CDR3 protein. This sample carries 200,000 to 250,000 distinct CDR3 sequences, around 42% of them seen once, and the ten largest clones take less than 60%. The CDR3 runs to 15 residues. Germline V gene lookup returns CDR1 SNHLY and CDR2 FYNNEI. V lost 6 bases, J lost 0 bases, and 12 bases lay in between.

Sequencing was carried out using peripheral blood. This clonotype was obtained from an adult man with Graves' ophthalmopathy. The genes are TRBV2 and TRBJ1-3; D might be TRBD1 (5 bases). The CDR3 is CASRDGTLSGNTIYF. The CDR3 nucleotides are TGTGCCAGCAGGGACGGGACCCTCTCTGGAAACACCATATATTTT.